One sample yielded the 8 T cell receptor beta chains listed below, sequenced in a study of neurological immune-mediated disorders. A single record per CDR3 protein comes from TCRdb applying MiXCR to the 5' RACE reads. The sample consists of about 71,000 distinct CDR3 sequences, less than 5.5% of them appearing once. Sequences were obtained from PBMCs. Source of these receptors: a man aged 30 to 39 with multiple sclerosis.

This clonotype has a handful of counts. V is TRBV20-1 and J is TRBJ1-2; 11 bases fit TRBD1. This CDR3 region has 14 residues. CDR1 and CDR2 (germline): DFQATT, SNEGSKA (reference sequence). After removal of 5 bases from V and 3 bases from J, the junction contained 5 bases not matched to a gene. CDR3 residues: CSAPGQGADYGYTF. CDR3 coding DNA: TGCAGTGCTCCTGGACAGGGGGCGGACTATGGCTACACCTTC.

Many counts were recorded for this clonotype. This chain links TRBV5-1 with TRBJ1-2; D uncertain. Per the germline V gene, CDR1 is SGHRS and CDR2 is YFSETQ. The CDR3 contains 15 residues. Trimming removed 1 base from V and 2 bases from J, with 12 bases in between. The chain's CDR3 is CASSLRIDGNYGYTF. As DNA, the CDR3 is TGCGCCAGCAGCTTGCGTATTGACGGCAACTATGGCTACACCTTC.

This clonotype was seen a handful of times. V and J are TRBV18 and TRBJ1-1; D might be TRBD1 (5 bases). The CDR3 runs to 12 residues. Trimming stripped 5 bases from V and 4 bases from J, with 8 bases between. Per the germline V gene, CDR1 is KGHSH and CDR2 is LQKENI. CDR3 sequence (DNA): TGTGCCAGCTCAGGTGGGGGCACTGAAGCTTTCTTT. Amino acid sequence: CASSGGGTEAFF.

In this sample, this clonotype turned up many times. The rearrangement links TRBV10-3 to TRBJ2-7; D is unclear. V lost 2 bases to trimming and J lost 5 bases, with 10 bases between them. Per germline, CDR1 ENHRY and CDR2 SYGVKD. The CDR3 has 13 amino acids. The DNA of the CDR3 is TGTGCCATCAGTGAGGGGATTGCGGACGAGCAGTACTTC. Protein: CAISEGIADEQYF.

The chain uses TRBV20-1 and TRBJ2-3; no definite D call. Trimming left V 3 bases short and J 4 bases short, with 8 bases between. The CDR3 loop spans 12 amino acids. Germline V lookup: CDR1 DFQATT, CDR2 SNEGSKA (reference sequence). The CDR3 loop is CSASLVADTQYF. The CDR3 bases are TGCAGTGCTAGTCTGGTGGCAGATACGCAGTATTTT.

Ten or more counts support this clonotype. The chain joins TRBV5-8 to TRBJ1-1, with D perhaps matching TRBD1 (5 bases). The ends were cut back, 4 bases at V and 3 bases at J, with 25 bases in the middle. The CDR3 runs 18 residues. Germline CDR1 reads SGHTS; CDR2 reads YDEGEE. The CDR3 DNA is TGTGCCAGCAGCAAGAAAGCGGGCTATCTCTCGGGGGACACTGAAGCTTTCTTT. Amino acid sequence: CASSKKAGYLSGDTEAFF.

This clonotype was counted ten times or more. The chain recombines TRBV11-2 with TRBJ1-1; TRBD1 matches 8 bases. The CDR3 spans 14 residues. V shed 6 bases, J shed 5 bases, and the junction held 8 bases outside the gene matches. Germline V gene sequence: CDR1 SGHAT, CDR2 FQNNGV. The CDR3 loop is CASSRTGGGTEAFF. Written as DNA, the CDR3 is TGTGCCAGCAGTAGAACAGGGGGTGGGACTGAAGCTTTCTTT. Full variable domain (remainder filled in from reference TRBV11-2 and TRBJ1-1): EAGVAQSPRYKIIEKRQSVAFWCNPISGHATLYWYQQILGQGPKLLIQFQNNGVVDDSQLPKDRFSAERLKGVDSTLKIQPAKLEDSAVYLCASSRTGGGTEAFFGQGTRLTVV.

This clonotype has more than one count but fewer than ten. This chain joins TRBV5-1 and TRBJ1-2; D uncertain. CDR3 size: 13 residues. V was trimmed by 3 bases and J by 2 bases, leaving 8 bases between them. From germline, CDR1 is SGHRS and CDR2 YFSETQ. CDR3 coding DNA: TGCGCCAGCAGCTCGGGGAAGAACTATGGCTACACCTTC. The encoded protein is CASSSGKNYGYTF.